These 10 T cell receptor beta chains share one sample of origin, sequenced in a study of beta chain features in type 1 diabetes. The isolated RNA, all of it, was reverse transcribed, so expressed TCRB transcripts were what got sequenced. The data were produced by immunoSEQ multiplex PCR, yet TCRdb's version contains in-frame clones alone and is incomplete. The data contain 150,000 or so clones, nearly 9.5% of them singletons. Material: central memory CD4+ T cells from blood. The receptors originated from a man aged 18 to 29 in good health.

The genes are TRBV28 and TRBJ2-1, with 8 nucleotides matching TRBD1. This CDR3 is built from 15 residues. Germline CDR1 and CDR2: MDHEN and SYDVKM. After removal of 1 base from V and 6 bases from J, the junction contained 5 bases not matched to a gene. The CDR3 coding sequence is TGTGCCAGCAGTTTATCCGGCACAGGGGGCAATGAGCAGTTCTTC. Encoded protein: CASSLSGTGGNEQFF.

This chain joins TRBV6-5 and TRBJ1-6; D unclear. The CDR3 totals 15 residues. V lost 1 base and J 7 bases, leaving 11 bases between the germline ends. Germline loops: CDR1 MNHEY, CDR2 SVGAGI. The CDR3 loop is CASSYYPGMNSPLHF. CDR3 nucleotides: TGTGCCAGCAGTTACTACCCGGGTATGAATTCACCCCTCCACTTT.

This chain links TRBV28 with TRBJ1-6, with D perhaps TRBD1 (6 bases). CDR1 is MDHEN, CDR2 SYDVKM, per germline. The V end lost 2 bases, the J end lost 9 bases, and 11 bases lay between the germline ends. The CDR3 is made up of 14 amino acids. The CDR3 region is CASSLGGSGSPLHF. CDR3 sequence (DNA): TGTGCCAGCAGTTTAGGGGGCAGTGGTTCACCCCTCCACTTT. Supplemented by reference TRBV28 and TRBJ1-6, the full variable domain reads DVKVTQSSRYLVKRTGEKVFLECVQDMDHENMFWYRQDPGLGLRLIYFSYDVKMKEKGDIPEGYSVSREKKERFSLILESASTNQTSMYLCASSLGGSGSPLHFGNGTRLTVT.

This clone occurred a few times. The chain links TRBV14 to TRBJ1-4; D is unclear. The germline gives CDR1 SGHDN, CDR2 FVKESK. The CDR3 consists of 15 residues. V lost 4 bases and J lost 4, with 13 bases in between. The CDR3 spells CASSRGSTVNEKLFF. CDR3 sequence (DNA): TGTGCCAGCAGCCGAGGCAGTACGGTTAATGAAAAACTGTTTTTT.

The chain links TRBV7-2 to TRBJ1-5; 7 bases match TRBD1. This CDR3 spans 15 amino acids. Germline CDR1 and CDR2: SGHTA and FQGNSA. J gave up 2 bases and V 5 bases, and 6 bases lay outside the gene matches. The CDR3 sequence is CASSPRQGGNQPQHF. The CDR3 DNA sequence: TGTGCCAGCAGCCCCAGACAGGGCGGCAATCAGCCCCAGCATTTT.

The gene calls are TRBV4-2 and TRBJ2-3; D gene ambiguous. V lost 1 base to trimming and J lost 0 bases, with 8 bases between them. Germline loops: CDR1 LGHNA, CDR2 YNFKEQ. The CDR3 length is 15 residues. The CDR3 sequence is CASSQGRISTDTQYF. Here the CDR3 DNA reads TGTGCCAGCAGCCAAGGGCGGATCAGCACAGATACGCAGTATTTT.

This clone was counted between two and nine times. The chain carries TRBV14 and TRBJ2-3; 9 nucleotides match TRBD2. Germline-derived CDR1 and CDR2 are SGHDN and FVKESK. V was pared by 5 bases and J by 5 bases, with 11 bases of the junction left unmatched. The CDR3 is 16 residues long. Here the CDR3 reads CASSTRGRGPGDTQYF. For the CDR3, the DNA is TGTGCCAGCAGCACCCGCGGGAGGGGGCCTGGAGATACGCAGTATTTT.

This clone turned up a few times. The rearrangement joins TRBV7-8 to TRBJ1-2; possible D gene TRBD1, 6 bases. The CDR3 has 15 amino acids. Germline loops: CDR1 SGHVS, CDR2 FQNEAQ. Trimming cost V 5 bases and J 2 bases, with 15 bases left between them. The CDR3 DNA follows: TGTGCCAGCAGCGCCAGGAACAGGGCCAACTATGGCTACACCTTC. Its translation is CASSARNRANYGYTF.

The V gene is TRBV6-5, the J gene TRBJ2-1, with D possibly being TRBD2 (7 bases). Trimming left V 1 base short and J 7 bases short, with 14 bases between. Germline lookup yields CDR1 MNHEY and CDR2 SVGAGI. The CDR3 is made up of 15 amino acids. DNA of the CDR3: TGTGCCAGCAGTTACTATGGGGGGGGGCTGAATGAGCAGTTCTTC. This sequence encodes CASSYYGGGLNEQFF.

The V call is TRBV6-1, the J call TRBJ2-4, with 11 bases lining up with TRBD1. Unmatched junction bases numbered 7, after V lost 6 bases and J lost 6 bases. CDR3 size: 15 residues. The V gene's germline CDR1 is MNHNS and CDR2 SASEGT. The CDR3 sequence is CASSGGTGGPNIQYF. The DNA of the CDR3 is TGTGCCAGCAGCGGCGGGACAGGGGGGCCAAACATTCAGTACTTC.